The rows below give T cell receptor beta chains drawn from one sample of a study of T cell repertoires in cytomegalovirus infection. TCRdb itself ran the reads through MiXCR, one entry per CDR3 protein. The sample yields fewer than 400,000 distinct CDR3 sequences, about a sixth seen once. Sequenced sample: PBMCs. The receptors derive from a human donor in good health (CMV status not recorded). Some clones in this sample may be carry-over from other donors' samples. Both conserved end residues are part of each CDR3. A D gene is named only where the DNA matches it firmly. Expanded clones get a size class; other rows say once, few or many, or leave the size out.

v_gene	abundance	j_gene	d_gene	CDR3aa	CDR3nt
TRBV4-3	few	TRBJ2-5	-	CASSQAGSAEGTQYF	TGCGCCAGCAGCCAAGCCGGTAGCGCAGAGGGGACCCAGTACTTC
TRBV5-1	few	TRBJ1-5	-	CASKVASGDQPQHF	TGCGCCAGCAAAGTGGCGTCCGGCGATCAGCCCCAGCATTTT
TRBV29-1	-	TRBJ2-7	TRBD1	CSVRRDRVGEQYF	TGCAGCGTCCGCCGGGACAGGGTGGGCGAGCAGTACTTC
TRBV20-1	-	TRBJ2-1	-	CSASLDPAADKQFF	TGCAGTGCTAGCCTGGACCCGGCGGCCGATAAGCAGTTCTTC
TRBV4-3	once	TRBJ1-1	-	CASSQEMTRFSEAFF	TGCGCCAGCAGCCAAGAGATGACACGTTTCTCTGAAGCTTTCTTT
TRBV20-1	many	TRBJ2-5	TRBD2	CSATRDSGTQETQYF	TGCAGTGCTACCAGAGACAGCGGGACCCAAGAGACCCAGTACTTC
TRBV7-2	many	TRBJ2-5	-	CASSFQGGIGETQYF	TGTGCCAGCAGCTTTCAGGGCGGGATAGGGGAGACCCAGTACTTC
TRBV19	few	TRBJ2-1	TRBD2	CASAGLAGYNEQFF	TGTGCCAGCGCGGGACTAGCGGGCTACAATGAGCAGTTCTTC
TRBV5-1	few	TRBJ2-3	-	CASSLSYSGDTQYF	TGCGCCAGCAGCTTGTCGTATTCTGGAGATACGCAGTATTTT
TRBV29-1	-	TRBJ2-1	-	CSAAGTSESEQFF	TGCAGCGCTGCCGGGACCAGTGAGAGTGAGCAGTTCTTC
TRBV29-1	-	TRBJ2-7	-	CSVEGGVLDEQYF	TGCAGCGTTGAGGGGGGAGTTCTGGACGAGCAGTACTTC
TRBV2	few	TRBJ2-5	TRBD1	CASIQDRGETQYF	TGTGCCAGCATCCAGGACAGGGGAGAGACCCAGTACTTC
TRBV12-3/TRBV12-4	-	TRBJ1-2	-	CASSWTNYGYTF	TGTGCCAGCAGTTGGACAAACTATGGCTACACCTTC
TRBV7-2	many	TRBJ1-5	-	CASSLRFSGPQHF	TGTGCCAGCAGCTTAAGGTTTTCGGGGCCCCAGCATTTT
TRBV7-9	-	TRBJ2-3	-	CASSSGSLGDTQYF	TGTGCCAGCAGCTCGGGATCTTTGGGAGATACGCAGTATTTT
TRBV7-2	-	TRBJ1-3	-	CASSLAGLRNTIYF	TGTGCCAGCAGCTTAGCGGGTCTACGAAACACCATATATTTT
TRBV7-2	many	TRBJ2-1	-	CASSARAGEQFF	TGTGCCAGCAGCGCCCGGGCCGGGGAGCAGTTCTTC
TRBV19	many	TRBJ2-3	-	CASSPRWGRADTQYF	TGTGCCAGTAGTCCGCGCTGGGGAAGGGCAGATACGCAGTATTTT
TRBV7-8	-	TRBJ2-7	-	CASTGGGPRGYEQYF	TGTGCCAGCACTGGGGGAGGACCTCGTGGGTACGAGCAGTACTTC
TRBV6-2/TRBV6-3	many	TRBJ1-6	TRBD1	CASGGQGRNSPLHF	TGTGCCAGCGGAGGACAGGGGCGCAATTCACCCCTCCACTTT
TRBV14	many	TRBJ1-4	TRBD1	CASSRQGSGRKLFF	TGTGCCAGCAGCCGACAGGGGAGTGGTCGAAAACTGTTTTTT
TRBV10-3	many	TRBJ1-4	-	CAIRAGLPKDEKLFF	TGTGCCATCAGGGCGGGACTGCCCAAGGATGAAAAACTGTTTTTT
TRBV7-6	many	TRBJ1-5	-	CASSPGVDAPQHF	TGTGCCAGCAGCCCCGGGGTGGACGCGCCCCAGCATTTT
TRBV7-6	-	TRBJ2-7	TRBD2	CASSLALTSGSYEQYF	TGTGCCAGCAGCTTAGCTTTGACTAGCGGTTCCTACGAGCAGTACTTC
TRBV9	few	TRBJ2-1	TRBD1	CASSDTGTGPYNEQFF	TGTGCCAGCAGTGATACCGGGACAGGGCCCTACAATGAGCAGTTCTTC
TRBV7-2	many	TRBJ2-3	-	CASSLVGGRADTQYF	TGTGCCAGCAGCTTAGTAGGGGGGCGGGCAGATACGCAGTATTTT
TRBV7-6	once	TRBJ2-3	TRBD1	CASSLSETGGPDTQYF	TGTGCCAGCAGCTTATCCGAGACAGGGGGACCAGATACGCAGTATTTT
TRBV11-2	few	TRBJ2-7	-	CASSLDYQTYEQYF	TGTGCCAGCAGCTTAGACTACCAAACCTACGAGCAGTACTTC
TRBV28	-	TRBJ1-1	-	CASSPGRVGQNTEAFF	TGTGCCAGCAGCCCCGGGAGGGTAGGGCAGAACACTGAAGCTTTCTTT
TRBV7-2	many	TRBJ1-1	-	CASSLVPGTNTEAFF	TGTGCCAGCAGCTTAGTACCAGGGACGAACACTGAAGCTTTCTTT
TRBV7-9	few	TRBJ1-5	-	CASSSGRRQGLRSDSNQPQHF	TGTGCCAGCAGCTCTGGCCGGAGGCAGGGGTTGAGGTCGGATAGCAATCAGCCCCAGCATTTT
TRBV19	-	TRBJ1-2	TRBD1	CASSSTGVGYTF	TGTGCCAGTAGTTCGACAGGGGTAGGCTACACCTTC
TRBV7-6	few	TRBJ2-1	TRBD2	CASSELAGVDEQFF	TGTGCCAGCAGCGAACTAGCGGGAGTCGATGAGCAGTTCTTC
TRBV12-3/TRBV12-4	many	TRBJ1-4	-	CASRDRNEKLFF	TGTGCCAGTAGGGACCGTAATGAAAAACTGTTTTTT
TRBV11-2	-	TRBJ1-4	-	CASNLGKGSNEKLFF	TGTGCCAGCAACCTAGGCAAAGGGTCTAATGAAAAACTGTTTTTT
TRBV20-1	few	TRBJ2-7	TRBD1	CSATTSGTGVKEQYF	TGCAGTGCTACCACTTCCGGGACAGGGGTAAAGGAGCAGTACTTC
TRBV5-4	-	TRBJ2-4	TRBD1	CASSFLPGQGAKNIQYF	TGTGCCAGCAGCTTTCTTCCGGGACAGGGGGCCAAAAACATTCAGTACTTC
TRBV19	few	TRBJ2-3	TRBD1	CASRETGGPAPTQYF	TGTGCCAGTAGGGAGACAGGGGGTCCTGCCCCTACGCAGTATTTT
TRBV7-8	many	TRBJ2-7	-	CASSLPPEQYF	TGTGCCAGCAGCTTACCACCCGAGCAGTACTTC
TRBV29-1	few	TRBJ2-3	-	CSVESGPDTQYF	TGCAGCGTTGAGAGCGGTCCAGATACGCAGTATTTT
TRBV5-5	-	TRBJ1-5	-	CASSIDSDQPQHF	TGTGCCAGCAGCATTGACAGTGATCAGCCCCAGCATTTT
TRBV7-6	few	TRBJ1-1	-	CASSSREMNTEAFF	TGTGCCAGCAGCTCCCGGGAGATGAACACTGAAGCTTTCTTT
TRBV11-2	many	TRBJ2-1	TRBD2	CASSSPAGSNYNEQFF	TGTGCCAGCAGCTCGCCAGCGGGATCCAACTACAATGAGCAGTTCTTC
TRBV2	-	TRBJ1-2	-	CASSEGTGLTNYGYTF	TGTGCCAGCAGTGAAGGGACGGGCCTTACTAACTATGGCTACACCTTC
TRBV2	many	TRBJ2-5	-	CASGGYQETQYF	TGTGCCAGCGGGGGGTACCAAGAGACCCAGTACTTC
TRBV7-2	many	TRBJ2-1	-	CASSPQLVEDNEQFF	TGTGCCAGCAGCCCCCAGTTAGTTGAGGACAATGAGCAGTTCTTC
TRBV5-8	-	TRBJ1-2	-	CASSLSTAATNYGYTF	TGTGCCAGCAGCTTGTCGACGGCAGCTACTAACTATGGCTACACCTTC
TRBV12-3/TRBV12-4	few	TRBJ2-1	TRBD2	CASRSAGASNEQFF	TGTGCCAGCAGGTCAGCGGGAGCCAGCAATGAGCAGTTCTTC
TRBV23-1	-	TRBJ2-7	TRBD1	CASPRTGHYEQYF	TGCGCCAGCCCTCGGACAGGTCACTACGAGCAGTACTTC
TRBV20-1	-	TRBJ1-5	TRBD1	CSARALPGQGVCCNQPQHF	TGCAGTGCTAGAGCTCTCCCGGGACAGGGTGTATGTTGCAATCAGCCCCAGCATTTT
TRBV7-9	many	TRBJ1-4	-	CASSLSLGLGDEKLFF	TGTGCCAGCAGCTTGAGTTTAGGACTCGGGGATGAAAAACTGTTTTTT
TRBV25-1	once	TRBJ1-5	-	CASSEYPPGGRENQPQHF	TGTGCCAGCAGTGAATACCCCCCAGGAGGGAGGGAAAATCAGCCCCAGCATTTT
TRBV3-1	few	TRBJ2-7	TRBD1	CASSRGQGANEQYF	TGTGCCAGCAGCAGGGGCCAGGGGGCGAACGAGCAGTACTTC
TRBV5-4	few	TRBJ2-1	-	CASSLGGAFQNEQFF	TGTGCCAGCAGCTTGGGGGGGGCCTTTCAGAATGAGCAGTTCTTC
TRBV29-1	-	TRBJ1-2	TRBD1	CSVSRTGTVYGYTF	TGCAGCGTGTCAAGGACAGGGACGGTCTATGGCTACACCTTC
TRBV10-3	few	TRBJ1-5	-	CAISVEVDQPQHF	TGTGCCATCAGTGTGGAAGTTGATCAGCCCCAGCATTTT